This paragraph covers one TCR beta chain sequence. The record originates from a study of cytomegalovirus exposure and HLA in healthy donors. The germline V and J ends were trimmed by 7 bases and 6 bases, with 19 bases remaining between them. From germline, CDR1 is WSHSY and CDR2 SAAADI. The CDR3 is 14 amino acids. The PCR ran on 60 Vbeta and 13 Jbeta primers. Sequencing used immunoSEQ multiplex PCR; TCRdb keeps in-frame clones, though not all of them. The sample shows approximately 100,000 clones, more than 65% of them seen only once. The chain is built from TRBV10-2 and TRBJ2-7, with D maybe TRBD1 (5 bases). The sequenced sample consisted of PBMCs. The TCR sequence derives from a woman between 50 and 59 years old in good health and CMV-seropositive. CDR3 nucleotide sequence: TGCGCCAGCACGAGGACAATACAGAAATCCGAGCAGTACTTC. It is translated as CASTRTIQKSEQYF.